One sample yielded the 32 T cell receptor beta chains listed below, sequenced in a study of CD8 T cells in ankylosing spondylitis. TCRdb reprocessed the 5' RACE reads with MiXCR, giving one entry per CDR3 protein. The top ten hold about 3% of the sample, which has about 120,000 distinct CDR3 sequences, 12% to 15% seen once. Sequencing was carried out using blood, either unsorted or a sorted T cell fraction (not recorded which). The receptors shown here come from a female donor with ankylosing spondylitis or in good health (not recorded which).

The rearrangement joins TRBV28 to TRBJ1-5; D remains ambiguous. Deletions cut 4 bases from V and 4 bases from J, with 5 bases between. Germline V lookup: CDR1 MDHEN, CDR2 SYDVKM. This CDR3 has 12 residues. CDR3 loop: CASSSLNQPQHF. The CDR3 DNA reads TGTGCCAGCAGTTCCCTGAATCAGCCCCAGCATTTT.

This clonotype was counted ten times or more. The rearrangement joins TRBV24-1 to TRBJ1-6, with D maybe TRBD1 (5 bases). The CDR3 totals 14 residues. Deletions cut 5 bases from V and 10 bases from J, with 14 bases between. Germline loops: CDR1 KGHDR, CDR2 SFDVKD. CDR3 region: CATSAAGWNSPLHF. The DNA for the CDR3 is TGTGCCACCAGTGCGGCAGGGTGGAACTCACCCCTCCACTTT.

In its sample, this clonotype was seen a few times. The chain is built from TRBV5-5 and TRBJ1-5; D possibly corresponds to TRBD1 (5 bases). Germline V gives CDR1 SGHKS, CDR2 YYEKEE (reference sequence). Between the trimmed V and J ends, which lost 0 bases and 6 bases, there was a span of 13 bases. The CDR3 extends over 15 amino acids. The CDR3 spells CASSLGTPGGQPQHF. The CDR3 region has the DNA TGTGCCAGCAGCTTGGGTACCCCCGGGGGTCAGCCCCAGCATTTT.

The V call is TRBV18, the J call TRBJ2-5; the D gene is possibly TRBD2 (5 bases). Germline values: CDR1 KGHSH, CDR2 LQKENI. The CDR3 covers 13 residues. V lost 2 bases to trimming and J lost 5 bases, with 9 bases between them. The CDR3 nucleotides read TGTGCCAGCTCACCAACCGGGATTGAGACCCAGTACTTC. Protein: CASSPTGIETQYF.

This clonotype was seen many times. The J gene is TRBJ2-1, the V gene TRBV29-1; 7 bases agree with TRBD1. The germline CDR1 and CDR2 sequences are SQVTM and ANQGSEA. V lost 6 bases and J lost 9; bases outside the gene matches: 8. There are 12 residues in the CDR3. Here the CDR3 reads CSVPTGLGEQFF. The CDR3 DNA reads as TGCAGCGTCCCGACAGGGTTAGGTGAGCAGTTCTTC.

This clonotype has just a few counts. The rearrangement uses TRBV20-1 and TRBJ2-5; 8 bases agree with TRBD1. The V segment lost 5 bases and the J segment 1 base; nucleotides outside the gene matches: 15. The CDR3 covers 17 residues. Germline loops: CDR1 DFQATT, CDR2 SNEGSKA (reference sequence). The CDR3 region is CSARNPTGEVAQETQYF. The CDR3 bases are TGCAGTGCTCGAAATCCGACAGGGGAGGTGGCCCAAGAGACCCAGTACTTC.

This clonotype occurred a few times. The chain employs TRBV7-3 and TRBJ1-1; D is unresolved. The CDR3 is made up of 13 amino acids. Germline CDR1 and CDR2: SGHTA and FQGTGA. Trimming pared 3 bases from V and 1 base from J, leaving 6 bases between. The CDR3 loop is CASSFHTNTEAFF. The CDR3 DNA is TGTGCCAGCAGCTTCCACACGAACACTGAAGCTTTCTTT.

This clonotype was seen a handful of times. The chain joins TRBV12-3 or TRBV12-4 to TRBJ2-2, with 12 bases fitting TRBD2. V lost 5 bases and J lost 7; bases outside the gene matches: 14. CDR3 length: 18 amino acids. CDR3: CASSSTRTSGVGDGELFF. Written as DNA, the CDR3 is TGTGCCAGCAGTAGCACTCGGACTAGCGGGGTAGGGGACGGGGAGCTGTTTTTT.

This clonotype was detected only a few times. The junction departs from the called germline gene at one end, perhaps through a read error. This chain links TRBV20-1 with TRBJ2-7, with a weak D call TRBD1 (6 bases). The CDR3 length is 12 residues. Germline values: CDR1 DFQATT, CDR2 SNEGSKA (reference sequence). The CDR3 nucleotides are TGCAGTGCTATAGCCAACAGGGCAGATCAGAACTTC. Amino acid sequence: CSAIANRADQNF.

This clonotype was seen repeatedly, ten times or more. V usage is TRBV5-1 and J usage is TRBJ2-7; 7 bases fit TRBD1. The CDR3 is 14 residues long. Germline V lookup: CDR1 SGHRS, CDR2 YFSETQ. V dropped 2 bases and J dropped 3; count of bases not matched to a gene: 5. CDR3 coding DNA: TGCGCCAGCAGCTTTGGGGACAGAGGCTACGAGCAGTACTTC. As protein: CASSFGDRGYEQYF.

In regard to this clonotype: The junction does not match germline at one end; this may be a read error. V gene TRBV4-2 combines with J gene TRBJ2-7; D call uncertain. The CDR3 runs to 14 residues. Germline V gene sequence: CDR1 LGHNA, CDR2 YNFKEQ. CDR3 protein: CASSPLSEHYDQYF. CDR3 coding DNA: TGTGCCAGCAGCCCCCTGTCAGAACATTACGACCAGTACTTC.

The genes are TRBV4-2 and TRBJ1-1; 7 positions match TRBD1. Per the germline V gene, CDR1 is LGHNA and CDR2 is YNFKEQ. The CDR3 contains 16 residues. With V trimmed by 0 bases and J by 6 bases, 10 bases remained unmatched. CDR3 in DNA: TGTGCCAGCAGCCAAGAGACAGGGAGGCCCCGCGCTGAAGCTTTCTTT. Translating it yields CASSQETGRPRAEAFF.

This chain uses TRBV7-2 with TRBJ2-7; unclear D gene. CDR3 length equals 14 residues. The ends were cut back, 1 base at V and 6 bases at J, with 13 bases in the middle. Germline lookup yields CDR1 SGHTA and CDR2 FQGNSA. The DNA for the CDR3 is TGTGCCAGCAGCTTAGAACCAGGTCGTCTCGAGCAGTACTTC. It encodes CASSLEPGRLEQYF.

A word on this clonotype: The junction shows a germline mismatch at one end, possibly a read error. The J gene is TRBJ2-7, the V gene TRBV7-6; D remains unclear. The germline gives CDR1 SGHVS, CDR2 FNYEAQ. The CDR3 sequence is 14 residues long. CDR3 sequence (DNA): TGTGCCAGCAGCGTACAAGGGCCCTCCGACGAGCAGTACTTC. Encoded protein: CASSVQGPSDEQYF.

This clonotype was counted only a few times. This chain joins TRBV5-1 and TRBJ2-7; the D gene is possibly TRBD1 (5 bases). CDR3 length: 15 residues. Trimming left V 3 bases short and J 2 bases short, with 15 bases between. Germline CDR1 reads SGHRS; CDR2 reads YFSETQ. The CDR3 DNA follows: TGCGCCAGCAGCTCCCGGACACCTGAAACCTACGAGCAGTACTTC. Translated: CASSSRTPETYEQYF.

J is TRBJ2-7 and V is TRBV20-1, with 10 bases that match TRBD2. CDR3 length: 15 residues. V lost 2 bases and J lost 5; bases outside the gene matches: 9. The germline gives CDR1 DFQATT, CDR2 SNEGSKA (reference sequence). CDR3 DNA: TGCAGTGCTAGACGGCCGGGACTAGCGATCGACGAGCAGTACTTC. This sequence encodes CSARRPGLAIDEQYF.

V usage is TRBV5-1 and J usage is TRBJ1-1; D is ambiguous. CDR1 is SGHRS and CDR2 is YFSETQ in the germline V gene. The CDR3 has 15 residues. Trimming removed 6 bases at V and 4 bases at J, with 19 bases between. DNA for the CDR3: TGCGCCAGCAAGCAAGACGGCTTGATGAGCACTGAAGCTTTCTTT. The encoded protein is CASKQDGLMSTEAFF.

This clonotype was observed many times. The chain uses TRBV20-1 and TRBJ2-2, with D hard to call. CDR1 DFQATT and CDR2 SNEGSKA come from the germline V gene (reference sequence). The CDR3 contains 13 residues. Deletions cut 3 bases from V and 7 bases from J, with 12 bases between. The CDR3 protein is CSASSGFDGELFF. CDR3 bases: TGCAGTGCTAGTTCCGGGTTTGACGGGGAGCTGTTTTTT.

This clonotype was detected many times. The rearrangement joins TRBV12-3 or TRBV12-4 to TRBJ1-2; no firm D call. Trimming cost V 3 bases and J 2 bases, with 7 bases left between them. The CDR3 is 13 amino acids. The CDR3 sequence: CASSLSGNYGYTF. The CDR3, as DNA: TGTGCCAGCAGTTTGAGCGGAAACTATGGCTACACCTTC.

The chain uses TRBV28 and TRBJ2-7; D perhaps matches TRBD2 (6 bases). The CDR3 runs 15 residues. V gave up 5 bases and J gave up 2 bases, with 16 bases separating them. Germline assignment: CDR1 MDHEN and CDR2 SYDVKM. CDR3 amino acids: CASSLPREPPYEQYF. The DNA of the CDR3 is TGTGCCAGCAGTCTCCCCCGGGAGCCTCCCTACGAGCAGTACTTC.

The J gene is TRBJ1-1, the V gene TRBV5-1; 8 bases are shared with TRBD1. J lost 8 bases, V lost 0 bases, and 6 bases had no gene match. The length of the CDR3 is 14 residues. CDR1 and CDR2 from the germline V gene are SGHRS and YFSETQ. CDR3 in DNA: TGCGCCAGCAGCTTGGAACGACAGGGGCGAGAAGCTTTCTTT. Translating gives CASSLERQGREAFF. Looking up the rest from reference TRBV5-1 and TRBJ1-1 gives the full variable domain: KAGVTQTPRYLIKTRGQQVTLSCSPISGHRSVSWYQQTPGQGLQFLFEYFSETQRNKGNFPGRFSGRQFSNSRSEMNVSTLELGDSALYLCASSLERQGREAFFGQGTRLTVV.

This clonotype was detected only a few times. This chain links TRBV4-1 with TRBJ2-1; tentative D call: TRBD2 (5 bases). V lost 4 bases and J lost 6, with 10 bases in between. Germline V gives CDR1 MGHRA, CDR2 YSYEKL. This CDR3 is 13 amino acids long. The chain's CDR3 is CASSRTDGNEQFF. The CDR3 DNA reads as TGCGCCAGCAGCCGGACTGATGGCAATGAGCAGTTCTTC.

At least ten counts were recorded for this clonotype. The chain joins TRBV12-3 or TRBV12-4 to TRBJ1-5; D gene ambiguous. The CDR3 is 12 amino acids. The germline V and J ends were trimmed by 8 bases and 9 bases, with 14 bases remaining between them. The CDR3 DNA is TGTGCCAGCGGAATCCCGGCCGGGCCCCAGCATTTT. This sequence encodes CASGIPAGPQHF.

This clonotype has a count of ten or more. The chain links TRBV29-1 to TRBJ1-3; a weak D match, TRBD1 (5 bases). V gave up 5 bases and J gave up 0 bases, with 11 bases separating them. In germline, CDR1 is SQVTM, CDR2 ANQGSEA. CDR3 length: 14 residues. This chain's CDR3 is CSVNRPDSGNTIYF. DNA for the CDR3: TGCAGCGTTAACAGGCCCGACTCTGGAAACACCATATATTTT.

Ten or more counts support this clonotype. The genes are TRBV20-1 and TRBJ2-1; D call uncertain. The CDR3 length is 13 residues. Trimming left V 6 bases short and J 5 bases short, with 14 bases between. Germline V CDR1 and CDR2: DFQATT, SNEGSKA (reference sequence). CDR3 nucleotide sequence: TGCAGTGCCGGCGCCGTTGGGCACAATGAGCAGTTCTTC. Translating it yields CSAGAVGHNEQFF.

This chain links TRBV12-3 or TRBV12-4 with TRBJ2-1; the match to TRBD1 covers 10 bases. The CDR3 extends over 15 amino acids. Germline trimming cut 0 bases from V and 8 bases from J; bases unmatched to any gene: 4. Here the CDR3 DNA reads TGTGCCAGCAGTTTAGCGGGAGACAGGGGGCATGAGCAGTTCTTC. It codes for CASSLAGDRGHEQFF.

V and J are TRBV12-3 or TRBV12-4 and TRBJ1-2, with D unresolved. V dropped 5 bases and J dropped 1 base, with 5 bases sitting between them. The CDR3 is 12 amino acids. CDR3 amino acids: CASSPSNYGYTF. DNA for the CDR3: TGTGCCAGCAGTCCAAGTAACTATGGCTACACCTTC.

The V call is TRBV20-1, the J call TRBJ2-7; possibly TRBD1 for D (5 bases). Trimming took 0 bases from V and 5 from J, leaving 17 bases between them. This CDR3 contains 15 residues. Germline lookup yields CDR1 DFQATT and CDR2 SNEGSKA (reference sequence). For the CDR3, the DNA is TGCAGTGCTAGAGATCCAGGAAGGGGCAAGAACGAGCAGTACTTC. It specifies CSARDPGRGKNEQYF.

This clonotype has just a few counts. J is TRBJ2-7 and V is TRBV5-1, with a weak D call TRBD1 (6 bases). This CDR3 spans 15 amino acids. Looked up from germline, CDR1 is SGHRS and CDR2 is YFSETQ. V lost 2 bases and J lost 3, with 15 bases in between. CDR3 loop: CASSLGVQGGYEQYF. DNA for the CDR3: TGCGCCAGCAGCTTAGGTGTCCAAGGGGGCTACGAGCAGTACTTC.

The chain combines TRBV12-3 or TRBV12-4 with TRBJ2-4; TRBD2 aligns across 16 bases. J was trimmed by 4 bases and V by 4 bases; bases with no gene match: 1. There are 16 residues in the CDR3. CDR3 DNA: TGTGCCAGCAGTTGGGGACTAGCGGGAGGGAAAAACATTCAGTACTTC. This gives the protein CASSWGLAGGKNIQYF.

The gene calls are TRBV29-1 and TRBJ2-5; tentative D call: TRBD2 (5 bases). The CDR3 loop spans 13 amino acids. Trimming took off 7 bases at V and 9 bases at J, with 21 bases between the two ends. CDR1 and CDR2 from the germline V gene are SQVTM and ANQGSEA. CDR3 residues: CSAPGLPEGAQYF. The CDR3 nucleotides are TGCAGCGCCCCCGGACTCCCCGAGGGAGCCCAGTACTTC. The whole variable domain, remainder taken from reference TRBV29-1 and TRBJ2-5, is SAVISQKPSRDICQRGTSLTIQCQVDSQVTMMFWYRQQPGQSLTLIATANQGSEATYESGFVIDKFPISRPNLTFSTLTVSNMSPEDSSIYLCSAPGLPEGAQYFGPGTRLLVL.

This clonotype was counted ten times or more. The chain is built from TRBV20-1 and TRBJ1-3, with D hard to call. With 3 bases removed from V and 4 bases from J, the gap between germline ends came to 13 bases. The CDR3 has 14 residues. Germline-derived CDR1 and CDR2 are DFQATT and SNEGSKA (reference sequence). This CDR3 is CSARPGRSGNTIYF. The CDR3 DNA sequence: TGCAGTGCTAGGCCCGGCCGTTCGGGAAACACCATATATTTT.